These 27 T cell receptor beta chains originate from one sample sequenced in a study of metastatic and nonmetastatic thyroid tumors. TCRdb re-called clones from the PCR reads using MiXCR. The sample has over 15,000 clones, 30% to 40% seen once; the top ten hold over 15%. No treatment of any kind had been given to any patient before thyroid surgery. The sequenced sample consisted of tumor tissue. The receptors come from a female donor with papillary thyroid cancer or a benign thyroid nodule (not recorded which). Some clones in this sample may be carry-over from other donors' samples.

The chain carries TRBV2 and TRBJ1-3; TRBD1 agrees at 8 bases. CDR3 size: 15 residues. Germline lookup yields CDR1 SNHLY and CDR2 FYNNEI. After removal of 6 bases from V and 0 bases from J, the junction contained 4 bases not matched to a gene. CDR3 DNA: TGTGCCAGCAGAAGACAGGGGAGCTCTGGAAACACCATATATTTT. Its protein product is CASRRQGSSGNTIYF.

By share of the sample, this clone is medium-sized. Other nucleotide sequences in the sample specify the same CDR3. V and J are TRBV11-2 and TRBJ1-1; 7 bases are shared with TRBD1. Germline CDR1 and CDR2: SGHAT and FQNNGV. The J segment lost 0 bases and the V segment lost 1 base, leaving 5 bases of the junction unmatched. The CDR3 runs to 16 residues. CDR3 region: CASSLGTGNMNTEAFF. CDR3 DNA: TGTGCCAGCAGCTTAGGGACAGGTAATATGAACACTGAAGCTTTCTTT.

This chain's CDR3 is CASSLIGRGYTIYF. For the CDR3, the DNA is TGTGCCAGCAGTTTAATCGGCAGGGGGTACACCATATATTTT. The chain is built from TRBV12-3 or TRBV12-4 and TRBJ1-3; TRBD1 matches 7 bases. Trimming cost V 2 bases and J 8 bases; bases outside gene matches: 6. This CDR3 comprises 14 residues.

This clone turned up a few times. The chain combines TRBV6-1 with TRBJ1-3, with 8 bases aligning to TRBD1. CDR1 MNHNS and CDR2 SASEGT come from the germline V gene. This CDR3 region has 14 residues. The junction had 4 bases not matched to a gene; V was cut back by 7 bases and J by 2 bases. The CDR3 reads CASKTQGAGNTIYF. The CDR3 coding sequence is TGTGCCAGCAAGACACAGGGGGCTGGAAACACCATATATTTT.

The CDR3 DNA is TGCAGTACAACCGGGACCAGCCAAACCGGGGAGCTGTTTTTT. Amino acids: CSTTGTSQTGELFF. V gene TRBV20-1 combines with J gene TRBJ2-2, with D possibly being TRBD1 or TRBD2 (5 bases each). This CDR3 has 14 amino acids. V lost 8 bases, J lost 5 bases, and 18 bases lay in between. CDR1 is DFQATT and CDR2 is SNEGSKA in the germline V gene (reference sequence).

This clone was found once. The chain recombines TRBV7-2 with TRBJ2-3, with 7 bases matching TRBD1. Per germline, CDR1 SGHTA and CDR2 FQGNSA. This CDR3 region has 17 residues. J lost 3 bases, V lost 0 bases, and 9 bases had no gene match. The CDR3 DNA reads as TGTGCCAGCAGCTTAGCCGACAGGGAACTTTGGACAGATACGCAGTATTTT. Translated, it gives CASSLADRELWTDTQYF.

V gene TRBV20-1 combines with J gene TRBJ1-1, with D uncertain. Germline CDR1 reads DFQATT; CDR2 reads SNEGSKA (reference sequence). The germline V and J ends were trimmed by 0 bases and 8 bases, with 10 bases remaining between them. CDR3 length: 12 residues. The CDR3: CSARDYGGEAFF. In DNA form, the CDR3 reads TGCAGTGCTAGAGATTACGGTGGGGAAGCTTTCTTT.

This chain joins TRBV11-2 and TRBJ2-3; D unresolved. This CDR3 has 18 residues. The germline V gene encodes CDR1 SGHAT and CDR2 FQNNGV. Trimming left V 5 bases short and J 0 bases short, with 21 bases between. The CDR3 region has the DNA TGTGCCAGCAGCCCACACCCTACCGCCGGCGGCAGCACAGATACGCAGTATTTT. Residues: CASSPHPTAGGSTDTQYF.

This clone was observed at least ten times. It may be a read error: a sequence one base away is much more abundant. The chain employs TRBV27 and TRBJ2-7; 8 bases match TRBD1. The CDR3 extends over 13 amino acids. CDR1 and CDR2 (germline): MNHEY, SMNVEV (reference sequence). V shed 7 bases, J shed 4 bases, and the junction held 6 bases outside the gene matches. CDR3: CASKSRGLYEQYF. The CDR3 bases are TGTGCCAGCAAGTCCAGGGGGCTGTACGAGCAGTACTTC.

There are a few counts of this clone. The chain is built from TRBV25-1 and TRBJ2-1, with TRBD2 identical over 10 bases. CDR1 is MGHDK, CDR2 SYGVNS, per germline. V trimming: 2 bases; J trimming: 6 bases; junction bases outside the gene matches: 1. This CDR3 is 14 amino acids long. Written as DNA, the CDR3 is TGTGCCAGCAGTGAAGCTAGCGGGAGCAATGAGCAGTTCTTC. It specifies CASSEASGSNEQFF. Based on the CDR3 plus reference TRBV25-1 and TRBJ2-1, the full variable domain is EADIYQTPRYLVIGTGKKITLECSQTMGHDKMYWYQQDPGMELHLIHYSYGVNSTEKGDLSSESTVSRIRTEHFPLTLESARPSHTSQYLCASSEASGSNEQFFGPGTRLTVL.

The CDR3 sequence is CASTPSVGGLVYGYTF. The CDR3 region has the DNA TGTGCCAGCACCCCTTCAGTTGGGGGACTGGTCTATGGCTACACCTTC. V is TRBV27 and J is TRBJ1-2; perhaps TRBD1 as D (5 bases). The germline gives CDR1 MNHEY, CDR2 SMNVEV (reference sequence). This CDR3 is built from 16 residues. V lost 7 bases and J 4 bases, leaving 22 bases between the germline ends.

J is TRBJ1-4 and V is TRBV6-6, with D unresolved. CDR1 and CDR2 (germline): MNHNY, SVGAGI (reference sequence). This CDR3 has 15 residues. Trimming removed 2 bases from V and 5 bases from J, with 12 bases in between. The CDR3 DNA follows: TGTGCCAGCAGTTACGTTGGGAGAAGAAATGAAAAACTGTTTTTT. Encoded protein: CASSYVGRRNEKLFF.

Only a few counts were recorded for this clone. The rearrangement uses TRBV6-1 and TRBJ1-2, with a tentative D call TRBD1 (6 bases). V was clipped by 6 bases and J by 6 bases, with 14 bases between them. This CDR3 is 13 amino acids long. Germline V lookup: CDR1 MNHNS, CDR2 SASEGT. For the CDR3, the DNA is TGTGCCAGCAGGGCCAGGGGAGAGAATGGCTACACCTTC. Protein product: CASRARGENGYTF.

This clone showed up many times. The rearrangement uses TRBV5-1 and TRBJ1-1, with D possibly being TRBD1 (5 bases). The CDR3 is made up of 14 amino acids. Trimming removed 5 bases at V and 1 base at J, with 12 bases between. CDR1 is SGHRS and CDR2 is YFSETQ in the germline V gene. The CDR3 is CASRPGASNTEAFF. As DNA, the CDR3 is TGCGCCAGCAGACCTGGGGCCTCGAACACTGAAGCTTTCTTT.

The rearrangement uses TRBV12-3 or TRBV12-4 and TRBJ1-5, with D unclear. V lost 1 base and J 2 bases, leaving 6 bases between the germline ends. This CDR3 has 14 amino acids. CDR3 in amino acids: CASSLGTGNQPQHF. DNA for the CDR3: TGTGCCAGCAGTTTAGGGACCGGCAATCAGCCCCAGCATTTT.

This clone was observed at least ten times. V and J are TRBV6-5 and TRBJ2-5; 8 bases are a match to TRBD2. The CDR3 is 16 amino acids. CDR1 and CDR2 from the germline V gene are MNHEY and SVGAGI. With V trimmed by 2 bases and J by 4 bases, 9 bases remained unmatched. The CDR3 DNA reads TGTGCCAGCAGTTACCCTTCGGGGACTAGTTCAGAGACCCAGTACTTC. Translated: CASSYPSGTSSETQYF.

This clone was counted only a few times. The chain couples TRBV10-3 to TRBJ2-2, with 9 bases matching TRBD2. The CDR3 totals 17 residues. The V gene's germline CDR1 is ENHRY and CDR2 SYGVKD. V gave up 10 bases and J gave up 2 bases; unmatched junction bases: 14. The CDR3 loop is CATMKLSGGVNTGELFF. The DNA of the CDR3 is TGTGCCACTATGAAACTTAGCGGGGGAGTTAACACCGGGGAGCTGTTTTTT.

By share of the sample, this clone is medium-sized. The J gene is TRBJ2-2, the V gene TRBV10-1; D not certain. There are 14 residues in the CDR3. CDR1 is WNHNN, CDR2 SYGVQD, per germline (reference sequence). V was pared by 5 bases and J by 4 bases, with 11 bases between. The CDR3 DNA follows: TGCGCCAGCAGTCCTTGGTCGGGCACCGGGGAGCTGTTTTTT. Residues: CASSPWSGTGELFF.

This clone was counted between two and nine times. This chain links TRBV19 with TRBJ1-5; TRBD1 matches at 7 bases. The CDR3 loop spans 15 amino acids. Germline CDR1 LNHDA, CDR2 SQIVND (reference sequence). With V trimmed by 1 base and J by 4 bases, 4 bases remained unmatched. The DNA of the CDR3 is TGTGCCAGTAGTATAGCAGGACAGGAAAATCAGCCCCAGCATTTT. Amino acids: CASSIAGQENQPQHF.

This clone was detected ten times or more. The chain joins TRBV2 to TRBJ2-2; 11 positions match TRBD2. Germline V lookup: CDR1 SNHLY, CDR2 FYNNEI. V dropped 3 bases and J dropped 7; count of bases not matched to a gene: 7. CDR3 size: 16 residues. The CDR3 loop reads CASSDRLAGGGGELFF. CDR3 nucleotides: TGTGCCAGCAGTGACCGGCTAGCGGGAGGTGGCGGGGAGCTGTTTTTT.

This clone was seen repeatedly, ten times or more. The chain employs TRBV20-1 and TRBJ2-5; 9 bases are a match to TRBD1. The germline CDR1 and CDR2 sequences are DFQATT and SNEGSKA (reference sequence). This CDR3 has 16 residues. The V gene end was trimmed by 0 bases and the J gene end by 5 bases; junction bases not matched to a gene: 10. The CDR3 loop reads CSARDIGTGMEETQYF. The CDR3 DNA sequence: TGCAGTGCTAGAGATATTGGGACAGGGATGGAGGAGACCCAGTACTTC.

This clone has ten or more counts. Here the CDR3 DNA reads TGTGCCAGCAGTCCCCTGGGACAGGGTTCCTACGAGCAGTACTTC. Translation: CASSPLGQGSYEQYF. The V call is TRBV6-1, the J call TRBJ2-7; 9 bases are a match to TRBD1. The J segment lost 1 base and the V segment lost 5 bases, leaving 6 bases of the junction unmatched. The germline gives CDR1 MNHNS, CDR2 SASEGT. The CDR3 consists of 15 residues.

This clone was seen ten or more times. A much larger clone lies one base from this, so it may be a read error. The V call is TRBV6-1, the J call TRBJ2-1, with 15 nucleotides matching TRBD2. With V trimmed by 11 bases and J by 10 bases, 12 bases remained unmatched. Germline V gene data show CDR1 as MNHNS and CDR2 as SASEGT. This CDR3 contains 15 residues. CDR3 amino acids: CAGSGGLAGGREQFF. The CDR3 region has the DNA TGTGCCGGCTCAGGGGGACTAGCGGGAGGTCGAGAGCAGTTCTTC.

As DNA, the CDR3 is TGCGCCAGCAGCTTGGGCGGGATCGTCACAGATACGCAGTATTTT. It yields the protein CASSLGGIVTDTQYF. This chain links TRBV5-1 with TRBJ2-3, with D tentatively TRBD2 (6 bases). The CDR3 length is 15 residues. CDR1 and CDR2 from the germline V gene are SGHRS and YFSETQ. V was trimmed by 0 bases and J by 2 bases, leaving 10 bases between them.

This clone was picked up a small number of times. V usage is TRBV27 and J usage is TRBJ1-6; 7 bases are a match to TRBD1. The trim removed 5 bases at V and 10 bases at J, leaving 2 bases unmatched. CDR1 is MNHEY, CDR2 SMNVEV, per germline (reference sequence). This CDR3 is 12 amino acids long. CDR3 amino acids: CASSDRVSPLHF. In DNA form, the CDR3 reads TGTGCCAGCAGTGACAGGGTCTCACCCCTCCACTTT.

CDR3 coding DNA: TGTGCCAGCAGCACACAATCCCCGGGACTAGGGGACAATGAGCAGTTCTTC. Translated, it gives CASSTQSPGLGDNEQFF. The chain employs TRBV11-2 and TRBJ2-1; TRBD2 matches 8 bases. Germline lookup yields CDR1 SGHAT and CDR2 FQNNGV. The CDR3 contains 17 residues. The V and J ends lost 5 bases and 5 bases, in that order; junction bases with no gene match: 14.

The rearrangement links TRBV5-6 to TRBJ1-2; D call uncertain. The germline CDR1 and CDR2 sequences are SGHDT and YYEEEE. V lost 4 bases and J 0 bases, leaving 13 bases between the germline ends. The CDR3 spans 15 residues. In DNA, the CDR3 is TGTGCCAGCAGCCCCTACTACAGAACTAACTATGGCTACACCTTC. This sequence encodes CASSPYYRTNYGYTF. Looking up the rest from reference TRBV5-6 and TRBJ1-2 gives the full variable domain: DAGVTQSPTHLIKTRGQQVTLRCSPKSGHDTVSWYQQALGQGPQFIFQYYEEEERQRGNFPDRFSGHQFPNYSSELNVNALLLGDSALYLCASSPYYRTNYGYTFGSGTRLTVV.